Given below is one T cell receptor (beta chain) in context. Its antigen remains unidentified. This sample is part of a study of T cell responses to AZD1222 COVID-19 vaccine. Trimming took off 6 bases at V and 0 bases at J, with 12 bases between the two ends. This CDR3 comprises 15 residues. Germline V gene sequence: CDR1 LNHDA, CDR2 SQIVND (reference sequence). The study's findings and limits: Spike-specific TCR breadth and depth went up after people got two AZD1222 doses.

Some clones are missing from TCRdb's copy, which holds only in-frame ones; the method was immunoSEQ multiplex PCR. The repertoire has over 120,000 clones, 90% to 95% of them found once; the top ten carry over 3%. The source material was peripheral blood, sampled on day 0 of AZD1222 vaccination. The TCR comes from an adult in good health. The chain combines TRBV19 with TRBJ2-1; tentative D call: TRBD2 (6 bases). CDR3 nucleotide sequence: TGTGCCAGTAGCAGGGACTTTGTCTCCTACAATGAGCAGTTCTTC. Translated, it gives CASSRDFVSYNEQFF.